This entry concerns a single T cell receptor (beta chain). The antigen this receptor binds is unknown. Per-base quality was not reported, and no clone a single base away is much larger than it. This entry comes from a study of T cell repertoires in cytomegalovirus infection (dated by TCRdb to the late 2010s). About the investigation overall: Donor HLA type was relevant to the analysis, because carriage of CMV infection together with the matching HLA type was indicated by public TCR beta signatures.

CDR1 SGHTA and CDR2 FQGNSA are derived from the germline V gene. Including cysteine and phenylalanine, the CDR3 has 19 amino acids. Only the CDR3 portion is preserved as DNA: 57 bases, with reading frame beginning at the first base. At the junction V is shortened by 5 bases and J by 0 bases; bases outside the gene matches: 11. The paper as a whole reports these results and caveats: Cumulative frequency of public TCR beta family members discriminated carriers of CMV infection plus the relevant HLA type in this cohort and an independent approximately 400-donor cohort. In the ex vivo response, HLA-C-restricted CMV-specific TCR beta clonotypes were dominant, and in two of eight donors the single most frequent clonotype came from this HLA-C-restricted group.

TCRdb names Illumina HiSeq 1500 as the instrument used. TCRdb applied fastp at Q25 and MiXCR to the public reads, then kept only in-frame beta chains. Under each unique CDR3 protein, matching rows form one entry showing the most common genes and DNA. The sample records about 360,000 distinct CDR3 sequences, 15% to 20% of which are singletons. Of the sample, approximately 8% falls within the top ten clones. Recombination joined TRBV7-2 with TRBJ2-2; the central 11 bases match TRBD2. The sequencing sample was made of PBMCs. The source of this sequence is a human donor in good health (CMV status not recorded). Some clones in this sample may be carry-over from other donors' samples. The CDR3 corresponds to CASSNRRRLAGTNTGELFF. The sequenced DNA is TGTGCCAGCAGCAATCGCCGACGACTAGCGGGGACGAACACCGGGGAGCTGTTTTTT.